A single sample gave rise to the 30 T cell receptor beta chains below, sequenced in a study of blood T cells in healthy people across ages. PCR was performed a second time for about 7 to 12 cycles using a sample-barcoded 5' primer and a J-beta primer mix. TCRdb processed the 5' RACE reads anew with MiXCR; each CDR3 protein has one entry. The sample includes fewer than 750,000 distinct CDR3 sequences, roughly 43% of them seen just once. Sequenced material: blood. These receptors originate from an elderly man in good health.

This clonotype was seen ten or more times. The V and J genes are TRBV7-2 and TRBJ2-1; 7 bases match TRBD1. The germline V gene encodes CDR1 SGHTA and CDR2 FQGNSA. The CDR3 consists of 15 residues. J gave up 4 bases and V 2 bases, and 5 bases lay outside the gene matches. The CDR3 DNA reads as TGTGCCAGCAGCTTAACTAGGGGGCCATACAATGAGCAGTTCTTC. Protein sequence: CASSLTRGPYNEQFF.

This chain joins TRBV7-6 and TRBJ2-5, with D unclear. This CDR3 has 18 residues. The germline V gene encodes CDR1 SGHVS and CDR2 FNYEAQ. V lost 6 bases, J lost 2 bases, and 25 bases lay in between. CDR3 sequence reads: CASSLSPSPSRGQETQYF. CDR3 nucleotide sequence: TGTGCCAGCAGTTTAAGCCCTTCTCCAAGCCGTGGGCAAGAGACCCAGTACTTC.

This clonotype was found a few times. The V and J genes are TRBV20-1 and TRBJ2-7; possible D gene TRBD2, 5 bases. The ends were cut back, 1 base at V and 0 bases at J, with 10 bases in the middle. This CDR3 contains 14 residues. Germline V lookup: CDR1 DFQATT, CDR2 SNEGSKA (reference sequence). The CDR3 reads CSARGHEGSYEQYF. The CDR3 nucleotides are TGCAGTGCTAGAGGGCACGAGGGCTCCTACGAGCAGTACTTC.

The chain recombines TRBV29-1 with TRBJ2-1, with 7 bases identical to TRBD2. Unmatched junction bases numbered 4, after V lost 4 bases and J lost 7 bases. Looked up from germline, CDR1 is SQVTM and CDR2 is ANQGSEA. The CDR3 has 12 amino acids. The CDR3 loop is CSVGRRGNEQFF. The DNA of the CDR3 is TGCAGCGTTGGGAGGCGGGGGAATGAGCAGTTCTTC.

The V and J genes are TRBV20-1 and TRBJ2-1, with TRBD2 matching 9 bases. The CDR3 contains 16 residues. The junction had 18 bases not matched to a gene; V was cut back by 5 bases and J by 10 bases. Germline V CDR1 and CDR2: DFQATT, SNEGSKA (reference sequence). The CDR3 region is CSADPLGTLSGREQFF. In DNA, the CDR3 is TGCAGTGCTGACCCCCTCGGGACACTGAGCGGGAGGGAGCAGTTCTTC.

CDR3 bases: TGCGCCAGCAGCCAGGGCCCGACAGGGTACACCGGGGAGCTGTTTTTT. Amino acid sequence: CASSQGPTGYTGELFF. The chain joins TRBV4-3 to TRBJ2-2; the match to TRBD1 covers 7 bases. CDR3 size: 16 residues. Germline V CDR1 and CDR2: LGHNA, YSLEER. V trimming: 3 bases; J trimming: 3 bases; junction bases outside the gene matches: 7.

Turning to this clonotype: One base away lies a much larger clone, so this may be a sequencing read error. The chain employs TRBV6-5 and TRBJ2-2; TRBD1 aligns across 10 bases. Unmatched junction bases numbered 8, after V lost 6 bases and J lost 7 bases. Germline V CDR1 and CDR2: MNHEY, SVGAGI. This CDR3 has 15 residues. The chain's CDR3 is CASSLKGTGVGELFF. In DNA, the CDR3 is TGTGCCAGCAGCCTGAAGGGGACAGGGGTCGGGGAGCTGTTTTTT.

This chain joins TRBV27 and TRBJ2-6, with a weak D call TRBD1 (5 bases). Trimming took 5 bases from V and 2 from J, leaving 13 bases between them. The V gene's germline CDR1 is MNHEY and CDR2 SMNVEV (reference sequence). This CDR3 comprises 16 residues. The CDR3 coding sequence is TGTGCCAGCAGTCCAGGCGCCAGGGCTGGGGCCAACGTCCTGACTTTC. It translates to CASSPGARAGANVLTF.

About this clonotype: The junction departs from germline at one end; a sequencing error may be responsible. The chain joins TRBV3-1 to TRBJ2-7; D not resolved. The germline V gene has CDR1 LGHDT and CDR2 YNNKEL (reference sequence). This CDR3 contains 15 residues. The CDR3 DNA reads as TGTGTCAGCAGCCAAGATCTCGGTGCCTCCTACGAGCAGTACTTC. Translated: CVSSQDLGASYEQYF.

This clonotype was seen a few times. J is TRBJ2-7 and V is TRBV6-5; TRBD2 matches 8 bases. With V trimmed by 2 bases and J by 8 bases, 23 bases remained unmatched. There are 19 residues in the CDR3. From germline, CDR1 is MNHEY and CDR2 SVGAGI. The CDR3 reads CASSYGGTAGGGLPTKQYF. In DNA, the CDR3 is TGTGCCAGCAGTTACGGGGGTACGGCCGGGGGGGGTTTGCCTACGAAGCAGTACTTC.

The V and J genes are TRBV6-2 or TRBV6-3 and TRBJ2-5; D unclear. The DNA end lines up better with TRBJ2-7; the J call may be wrong. This CDR3 spans 13 amino acids. Per the germline V gene, CDR1 is MNHEY and CDR2 is SVGEGT. The CDR3 protein is CASTGSPSYEQYF. The CDR3 region has the DNA TGTGCCAGCACTGGATCACCATCCTACGAGCAGTACTTC.

This clonotype was counted once. V gene TRBV11-1 combines with J gene TRBJ2-7; the D gene is possibly TRBD1 (6 bases). The CDR3 extends over 22 amino acids. The V gene's germline CDR1 is SGHAT and CDR2 FQDESV (reference sequence). V lost 3 bases to trimming and J lost 2 bases, with 35 bases between them. The CDR3 protein is CASSFNPRQRGSAASSPYEQYF. DNA for the CDR3: TGTGCCAGCAGCTTTAATCCGCGGCAAAGGGGGTCGGCAGCTAGCTCTCCCTACGAGCAGTACTTC.

V is TRBV5-6 and J is TRBJ2-3; D is tentatively TRBD1 or TRBD2 (6 bases each). CDR3 size: 16 residues. V shed 3 bases and J shed 3 bases, with 17 bases lying between them. Germline V CDR1 and CDR2: SGHDT, YYEEEE. CDR3 in amino acids: CASSWTGGPRTDTQYF. The CDR3 nucleotides read TGTGCCAGCAGCTGGACTGGGGGGCCAAGAACAGATACGCAGTATTTT. Based on the CDR3 plus reference TRBV5-6 and TRBJ2-3, the full variable domain is DAGVTQSPTHLIKTRGQQVTLRCSPKSGHDTVSWYQQALGQGPQFIFQYYEEEERQRGNFPDRFSGHQFPNYSSELNVNALLLGDSALYLCASSWTGGPRTDTQYFGPGTRLTVL.

The V call is TRBV2, the J call TRBJ1-2; 7 positions agree with TRBD1. The V gene's germline CDR1 is SNHLY and CDR2 FYNNEI. The CDR3 runs to 18 residues. V was pared by 6 bases and J by 4 bases, with 20 bases of the junction left unmatched. The CDR3 DNA is TGTGCCAGCAGCCATACCGGGACAGCAGGCGGTAGCCTCTATGGCTACACCTTC. Encoded protein: CASSHTGTAGGSLYGYTF.

This clonotype was recorded a few times. The chain employs TRBV20-1 and TRBJ1-2; D not certain. The germline V gene has CDR1 DFQATT and CDR2 SNEGSKA (reference sequence). The length of the CDR3 is 13 residues. V was pared by 5 bases and J by 7 bases, with 17 bases between. CDR3 protein: CSASPVGGRGYTF. CDR3 sequence (DNA): TGCAGTGCTTCCCCCGTGGGAGGTCGTGGCTACACCTTC.

The V gene is TRBV29-1, the J gene TRBJ2-7; 11 bases are shared with TRBD1. The V segment lost 6 bases and the J segment 7 bases; nucleotides outside the gene matches: 8. Germline assignment: CDR1 SQVTM and CDR2 ANQGSEA. The CDR3 is made up of 13 amino acids. The CDR3 DNA is TGCAGCGTGAAGGGACAGGGGGGCAATGAGCAGTACTTC. Its protein product is CSVKGQGGNEQYF.

CDR3 loop: CASSFPTSWGTEAFF. The CDR3 DNA sequence: TGTGCCAGCAGCTTCCCCACGTCGTGGGGAACTGAAGCTTTCTTT. This chain connects TRBV7-9 to TRBJ1-1; no clear D. Trimming took 3 bases from V and 5 from J, leaving 16 bases between them. Germline V gene lookup returns CDR1 SEHNR and CDR2 FQNEAQ (reference sequence). This CDR3 is 15 amino acids long.

This clonotype came up once. At one boundary the junction diverges from the germline segment, which might be a read error. The chain joins TRBV10-3 to TRBJ2-4; D is possibly TRBD2 (6 bases). The CDR3 has 14 amino acids. CDR1 and CDR2 (germline): ENHRY, SYGVKD. CDR3 nucleotides: TGTGTCATCAGTGAGGAGGGAGGCAAAAACATTCAGTACTTC. Translated, it gives CVISEEGGKNIQYF.

This clonotype was counted at least ten times. The chain couples TRBV6-6 to TRBJ2-1; a weak D match, TRBD1 (5 bases). Germline assignment: CDR1 MNHNY and CDR2 SVGAGI (reference sequence). Trimming pared 0 bases from V and 3 bases from J, leaving 9 bases between. This CDR3 spans 15 amino acids. CDR3 nucleotides: TGTGCCAGCAGTTACTCGGGCAGGGACTACAATGAGCAGTTCTTC. Encoded protein: CASSYSGRDYNEQFF.

This clonotype appeared many times. The CDR3 DNA is TGTGCCAGTCAGGGGGTTTCAGGCAAAAACATTCAGTACTTC. It yields the protein CASQGVSGKNIQYF. The chain carries TRBV11-2 and TRBJ2-4; 7 nucleotides agree with TRBD1. The germline V gene has CDR1 SGHAT and CDR2 FQNNGV. The CDR3 is 14 amino acids. The J segment lost 3 bases and the V segment lost 9 bases, leaving 8 bases of the junction unmatched.

The chain links TRBV7-2 to TRBJ2-7; tentatively, D is TRBD2 (5 bases). The J call is uncertain, as TRBJ2-5 better fits the DNA end. Germline CDR1 SGHTA, CDR2 FQGNSA. This CDR3 is 14 amino acids long. This CDR3 reads CASSLGTAPGTQYF. The CDR3 DNA follows: TGTGCCAGCAGCTTAGGGACTGCCCCAGGGACCCAGTACTTC.

This sequence joins TRBV29-1 and TRBJ1-1; D is unclear. Germline V gene data show CDR1 as SQVTM and CDR2 as ANQGSEA. The V end lost 3 bases, the J end lost 0 bases, and 14 bases lay between the germline ends. The CDR3 has 15 amino acids. For the CDR3, the DNA is TGCAGCGTTGATCCGCGGGGTTGGATGAACACTGAAGCTTTCTTT. It is translated as CSVDPRGWMNTEAFF.

The chain uses TRBV14 and TRBJ2-2, with D perhaps matching TRBD1 (6 bases). This CDR3 spans 16 amino acids. The V end lost 1 base, the J end lost 4 bases, and 13 bases lay between the germline ends. Germline V gene lookup returns CDR1 SGHDN and CDR2 FVKESK. The CDR3 sequence: CASSQAVGTITGELFF. In nucleotides, the CDR3 is TGTGCCAGCAGCCAAGCCGTGGGGACAATCACCGGGGAGCTGTTTTTT.

The chain recombines TRBV24-1 with TRBJ2-3; D remains ambiguous. The CDR3 has 14 amino acids. The germline V gene encodes CDR1 KGHDR and CDR2 SFDVKD. V was pared by 5 bases and J by 6 bases, with 14 bases between. The CDR3 protein is CATSGSSKGDTQYF. The CDR3 DNA sequence: TGTGCCACCAGTGGTAGCTCGAAAGGGGATACGCAGTATTTT.

As for this clonotype: A junction end diverges from the germline sequence, so it may reflect a read error. V gene TRBV5-1 combines with J gene TRBJ2-7; D is possibly TRBD1 (6 bases). From germline, CDR1 is SGHRS and CDR2 YFSETQ. This CDR3 contains 14 residues. The chain's CDR3 is CASRQGSNSCEQYF. CDR3 nucleotide sequence: TGCGCCAGCAGACAGGGATCAAATTCCTGCGAGCAGTACTTC.

This clonotype turned up a few times. The V call is TRBV7-2, the J call TRBJ1-4, with D uncertain. The germline V and J ends were trimmed by 1 base and 8 bases, with 8 bases remaining between them. Germline V lookup: CDR1 SGHTA, CDR2 FQGNSA. This CDR3 spans 13 amino acids. This CDR3 reads CASSLERGEKLFF. CDR3 in DNA: TGTGCCAGCAGCTTAGAACGGGGAGAAAAACTGTTTTTT.

Only a few counts were recorded for this clonotype. V and J are TRBV27 and TRBJ2-3; D might be TRBD1 (6 bases). Trimming cost V 2 bases and J 1 base, with 7 bases left between them. The CDR3 spans 14 residues. Germline V gives CDR1 MNHEY, CDR2 SMNVEV (reference sequence). The CDR3 is CASSLNRGTDTQYF. The CDR3 nucleotides are TGTGCCAGCAGTTTAAACAGGGGCACAGATACGCAGTATTTT.

V usage is TRBV7-3 and J usage is TRBJ1-4, with no clear D. In germline, CDR1 is SGHTA, CDR2 FQGTGA. The V gene lost 0 bases and the J gene lost 7 bases, with 12 bases spanning the gap. The CDR3 consists of 15 residues. CDR3: CASSLTSGFGEKLFF. The CDR3 DNA follows: TGTGCCAGCAGCTTAACGTCGGGGTTCGGTGAAAAACTGTTTTTT.

This clonotype turned up a few times. This chain connects TRBV24-1 to TRBJ2-3, with D perhaps matching TRBD2 (6 bases). Germline-derived CDR1 and CDR2 are KGHDR and SFDVKD. V lost 5 bases and J 5 bases, leaving 10 bases between the germline ends. This CDR3 spans 13 amino acids. CDR3: CATSVGSGDTQYF. CDR3 sequence (DNA): TGTGCCACCAGTGTCGGGAGCGGAGATACGCAGTATTTT.

This sequence joins TRBV5-4 and TRBJ2-3; D remains ambiguous. The CDR3 length is 14 residues. Germline CDR1 is SGHNT and CDR2 is YYREEE (reference sequence). With 1 base removed from V and 6 bases from J, the gap between germline ends came to 12 bases. This chain's CDR3 is CASSLTLEADTQYF. CDR3 DNA sequence: TGTGCCAGCAGCTTGACACTGGAAGCGGATACGCAGTATTTT.